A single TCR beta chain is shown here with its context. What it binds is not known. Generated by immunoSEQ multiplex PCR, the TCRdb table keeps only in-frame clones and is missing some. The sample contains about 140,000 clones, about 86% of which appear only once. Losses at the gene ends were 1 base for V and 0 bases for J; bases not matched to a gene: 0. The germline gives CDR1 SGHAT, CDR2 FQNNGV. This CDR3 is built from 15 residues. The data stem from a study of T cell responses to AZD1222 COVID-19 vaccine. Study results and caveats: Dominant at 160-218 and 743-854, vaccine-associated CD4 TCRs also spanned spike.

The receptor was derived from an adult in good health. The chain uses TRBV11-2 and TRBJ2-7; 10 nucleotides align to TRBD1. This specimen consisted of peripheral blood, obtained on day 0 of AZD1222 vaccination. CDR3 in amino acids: CASSLGDRGSYEQYF. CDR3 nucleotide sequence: TGTGCCAGCAGCTTAGGGGACAGGGGCTCCTACGAGCAGTACTTC.